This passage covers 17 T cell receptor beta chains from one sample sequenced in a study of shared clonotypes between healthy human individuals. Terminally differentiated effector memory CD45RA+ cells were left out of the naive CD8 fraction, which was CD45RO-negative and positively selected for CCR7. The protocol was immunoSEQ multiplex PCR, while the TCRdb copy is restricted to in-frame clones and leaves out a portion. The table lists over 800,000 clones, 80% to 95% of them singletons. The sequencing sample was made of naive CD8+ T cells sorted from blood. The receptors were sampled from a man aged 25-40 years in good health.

CDR3 bases: TGTGCCAGCAGTTACTCGGACACTAACTATGGCTACACCTTC. The encoded protein is CASSYSDTNYGYTF. The chain couples TRBV6-6 to TRBJ1-2; D possibly corresponds to TRBD1 (5 bases). The V end was cut by 0 bases, the J end by 0 bases, with 5 bases between. The CDR3 consists of 14 residues. The germline CDR1 and CDR2 sequences are MNHNY and SVGAGI (reference sequence).

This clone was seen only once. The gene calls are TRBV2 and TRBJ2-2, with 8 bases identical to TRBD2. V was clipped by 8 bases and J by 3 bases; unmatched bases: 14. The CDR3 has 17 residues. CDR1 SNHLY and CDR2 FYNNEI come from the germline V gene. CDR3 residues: CASGLALQRSDTGELFF. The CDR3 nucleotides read TGTGCCAGCGGACTAGCACTCCAAAGATCGGACACCGGGGAGCTGTTTTTT.

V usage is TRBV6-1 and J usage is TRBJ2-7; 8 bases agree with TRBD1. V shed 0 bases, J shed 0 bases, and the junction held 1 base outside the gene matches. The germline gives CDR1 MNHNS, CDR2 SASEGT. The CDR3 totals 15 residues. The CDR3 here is CASSEAGTGSYEQYF. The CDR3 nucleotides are TGTGCCAGCAGTGAAGCGGGGACAGGCTCCTACGAGCAGTACTTC.

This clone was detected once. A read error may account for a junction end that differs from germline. In nucleotides, the CDR3 is TGTGCCAGCTCGCCACGGCGGGGAGGGGGCAATCAGCCCCAGCATTTT. This codes for CASSPRRGGGNQPQHF. The V and J genes are TRBV18 and TRBJ1-5; weak D call: TRBD1 (5 bases). The CDR3 is 16 amino acids. Germline CDR1 reads KGHSH; CDR2 reads LQKENI. The full variable domain, with the rest looked up from reference TRBV18 and TRBJ1-5, is NAGVMQNPRHLVRRRGQEARLRCSPMKGHSHVYWYRQLPEEGLKFMVYLQKENIIDESGMPKERFSAEFPKEGPSILRIQQVVRGDSAAYFCASSPRRGGGNQPQHFGDGTRLSIL.

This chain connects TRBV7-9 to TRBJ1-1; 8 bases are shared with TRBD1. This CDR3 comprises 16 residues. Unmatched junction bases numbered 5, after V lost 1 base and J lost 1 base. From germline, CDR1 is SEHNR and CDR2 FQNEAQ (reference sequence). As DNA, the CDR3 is TGTGCCAGCAGCTTAGTTGTCAGGGGGCAGAACACTGAAGCTTTCTTT. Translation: CASSLVVRGQNTEAFF.

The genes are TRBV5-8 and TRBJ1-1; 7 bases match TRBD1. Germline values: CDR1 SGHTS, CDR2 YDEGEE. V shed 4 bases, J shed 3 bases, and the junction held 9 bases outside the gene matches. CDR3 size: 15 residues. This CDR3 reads CASSLPRDSDTEAFF. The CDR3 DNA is TGTGCCAGCAGCCTTCCTCGGGACAGCGACACTGAAGCTTTCTTT.

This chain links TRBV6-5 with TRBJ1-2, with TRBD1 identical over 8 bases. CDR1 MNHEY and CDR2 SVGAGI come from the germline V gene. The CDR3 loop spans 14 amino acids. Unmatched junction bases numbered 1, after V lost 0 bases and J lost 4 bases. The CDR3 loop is CASSYSDRGYGYTF. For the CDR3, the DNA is TGTGCCAGCAGTTACTCAGACAGGGGCTATGGCTACACCTTC.

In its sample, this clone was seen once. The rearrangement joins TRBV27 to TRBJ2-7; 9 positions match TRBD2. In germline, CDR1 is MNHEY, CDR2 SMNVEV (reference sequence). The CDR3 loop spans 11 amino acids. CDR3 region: CVVSGSYEQYF. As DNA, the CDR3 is TGTGTGGTTAGCGGGAGTTACGAGCAGTACTTC.

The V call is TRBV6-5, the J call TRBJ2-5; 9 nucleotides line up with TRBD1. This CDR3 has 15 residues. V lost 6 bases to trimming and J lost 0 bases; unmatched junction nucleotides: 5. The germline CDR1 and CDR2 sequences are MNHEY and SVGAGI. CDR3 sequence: CASRVTGGDQETQYF. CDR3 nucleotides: TGTGCCAGCAGGGTGACAGGGGGGGACCAAGAGACCCAGTACTTC.

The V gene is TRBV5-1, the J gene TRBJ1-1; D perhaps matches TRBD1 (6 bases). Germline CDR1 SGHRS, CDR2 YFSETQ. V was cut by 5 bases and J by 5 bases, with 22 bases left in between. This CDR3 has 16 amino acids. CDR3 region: CASSSPGDSPGTEAFF. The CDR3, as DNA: TGCGCCAGCAGTTCTCCAGGGGATAGTCCGGGGACTGAAGCTTTCTTT.

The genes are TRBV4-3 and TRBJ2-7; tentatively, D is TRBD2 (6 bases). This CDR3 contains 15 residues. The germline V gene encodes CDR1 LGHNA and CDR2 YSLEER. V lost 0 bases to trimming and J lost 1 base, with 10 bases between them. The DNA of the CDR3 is TGCGCCAGCAGCCAAGACGCGGGGATGTCCTACGAGCAGTACTTC. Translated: CASSQDAGMSYEQYF.

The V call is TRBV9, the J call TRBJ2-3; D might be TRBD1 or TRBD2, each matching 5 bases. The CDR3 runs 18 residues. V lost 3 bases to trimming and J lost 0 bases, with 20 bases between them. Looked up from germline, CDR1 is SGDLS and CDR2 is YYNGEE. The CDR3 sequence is CASSAEGRHGISTDTQYF. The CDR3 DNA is TGTGCCAGCAGCGCCGAGGGACGACACGGAATAAGCACAGATACGCAGTATTTT.

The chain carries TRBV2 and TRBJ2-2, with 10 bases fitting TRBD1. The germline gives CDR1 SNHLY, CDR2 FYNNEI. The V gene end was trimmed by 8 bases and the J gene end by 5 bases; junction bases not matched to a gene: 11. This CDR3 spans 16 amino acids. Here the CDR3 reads CASAGGTGEITGELFF. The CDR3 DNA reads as TGTGCCAGCGCCGGAGGGACAGGGGAAATAACCGGGGAGCTGTTTTTT. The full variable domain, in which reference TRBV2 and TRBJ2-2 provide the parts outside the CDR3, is EPEVTQTPSHQVTQMGQEVILRCVPISNHLYFYWYRQILGQKVEFLVSFYNNEISEKSEIFDDQFSVERPDGSNFTLKIRSTKLEDSAMYFCASAGGTGEITGELFFGEGSRLTVL.

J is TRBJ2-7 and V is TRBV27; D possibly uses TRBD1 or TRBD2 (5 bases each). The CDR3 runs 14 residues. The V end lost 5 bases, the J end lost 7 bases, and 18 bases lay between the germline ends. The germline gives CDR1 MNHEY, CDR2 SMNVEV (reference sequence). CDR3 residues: CASSPMQWGKEQYF. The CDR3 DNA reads TGTGCCAGCAGTCCAATGCAGTGGGGGAAGGAGCAGTACTTC.

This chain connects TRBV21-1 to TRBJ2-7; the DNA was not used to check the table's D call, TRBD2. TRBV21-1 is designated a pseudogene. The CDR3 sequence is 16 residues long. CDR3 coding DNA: TGTGCCAGCAGTCGAAGCGGGAGAAGGTCGTCCTACGAGCAGTACTTC. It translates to CASSRSGRRSSYEQYF.

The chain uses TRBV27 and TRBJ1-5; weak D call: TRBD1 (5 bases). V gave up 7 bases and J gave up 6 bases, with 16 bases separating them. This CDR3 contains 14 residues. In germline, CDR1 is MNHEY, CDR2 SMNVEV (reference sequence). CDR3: CASKSQGPSQPQHF. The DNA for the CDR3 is TGTGCCAGCAAATCCCAGGGTCCCAGTCAGCCCCAGCATTTT.

CDR3 residues: CASSLVGTGDHEQYF. DNA of the CDR3: TGCGCCAGCAGCTTGGTAGGGACAGGGGATCACGAGCAGTACTTC. The rearrangement uses TRBV5-1 and TRBJ2-7; TRBD1 aligns across 10 bases. The CDR3 has 15 residues. The trim removed 0 bases at V and 5 bases at J, leaving 5 bases unmatched. Germline loops: CDR1 SGHRS, CDR2 YFSETQ.